Presented here are 24 T cell receptor beta chains from one specimen sequenced in a study of blood T cell repertoires in COVID-19. Method: immunoSEQ multiplex PCR; TCRdb's copy keeps in-frame clones and lacks some. In the table there are around 200,000 clones, around 82% of which are singletons. Sequenced: PBMCs or T cells enriched from blood (not recorded which). These receptors originate from a middle-aged woman with acute COVID-19.

The chain combines TRBV18 with TRBJ2-7; D possibly corresponds to TRBD1 (6 bases). This CDR3 is 15 amino acids long. Germline V gene lookup returns CDR1 KGHSH and CDR2 LQKENI. Trimming left V 3 bases short and J 3 bases short, with 15 bases between. The CDR3 DNA follows: TGTGCCAGCTCACCCAGAACAGGACAGAACTACGAGCAGTACTTC. This gives the protein CASSPRTGQNYEQYF.

This clone is a singleton in its sample. V usage is TRBV19 and J usage is TRBJ1-1, with a tentative D call TRBD1 (5 bases). The CDR3 has 14 residues. Trimming shortened V by 5 bases and J by 1 base, and 11 bases separated the two germline ends. Germline assignment: CDR1 LNHDA and CDR2 SQIVND (reference sequence). The CDR3, as DNA: TGTGCCAGTAGTGCAAACGGACAGAACACTGAAGCTTTCTTT. It specifies CASSANGQNTEAFF. Complete variable domain (other parts from reference TRBV19 and TRBJ1-1): DGGITQSPKYLFRKEGQNVTLSCEQNLNHDAMYWYRQDPGQGLRLIYYSQIVNDFQKGDIAEGYSVSREKKESFPLTVTSAQKNPTAFYLCASSANGQNTEAFFGQGTRLTVV.

The CDR3 DNA reads as TGTGCCAGCAGCTCCAGAGGATTTGGGGAGCAAGCTTTCTTT. This sequence encodes CASSSRGFGEQAFF. The chain uses TRBV6-5 and TRBJ1-1; D not resolved. With 6 bases removed from V and 9 bases from J, the gap between germline ends came to 20 bases. This CDR3 contains 14 residues. Germline loops: CDR1 MNHEY, CDR2 SVGAGI.

The chain uses TRBV7-9 and TRBJ2-7, with D possibly being TRBD2 (6 bases). V was pared by 5 bases and J by 6 bases, with 20 bases between. This CDR3 spans 15 amino acids. Per the germline V gene, CDR1 is SEHNR and CDR2 is FQNEAQ (reference sequence). In DNA form, the CDR3 reads TGTGCCAGCAGCCAAGGACCAGGGAGGACCTTCGAGCAGTACTTC. It yields the protein CASSQGPGRTFEQYF.

CDR3 DNA: TGTGCCAGTAAAATGACAGGGGGCAATGAGCAGTTCTTC. Translation: CASKMTGGNEQFF. The genes are TRBV3-1 (or the pseudogene TRBV3-2) and TRBJ2-1, with TRBD1 identical over 9 bases. The CDR3 is 13 amino acids. Germline trimming cut 9 bases from V and 6 bases from J; bases unmatched to any gene: 6. The germline V gene encodes CDR1 LGHDT and CDR2 YNNKEL (reference sequence).

CDR3 sequence: CASSARRELSYNEQFF. The CDR3 DNA reads TGTGCCAGCAGTGCAAGACGGGAGCTCTCCTACAATGAGCAGTTCTTC. This chain joins TRBV2 and TRBJ2-1; possibly TRBD2 for D (6 bases). The V end was cut by 4 bases, the J end by 0 bases, with 13 bases between. The length of the CDR3 is 16 residues. Germline-derived CDR1 and CDR2 are SNHLY and FYNNEI. Drawing the rest from reference TRBV2 and TRBJ2-1, the complete variable domain is EPEVTQTPSHQVTQMGQEVILRCVPISNHLYFYWYRQILGQKVEFLVSFYNNEISEKSEIFDDQFSVERPDGSNFTLKIRSTKLEDSAMYFCASSARRELSYNEQFFGPGTRLTVL.

This chain uses TRBV4-2 with TRBJ2-1; 8 bases align to TRBD2. Germline assignment: CDR1 LGHNA and CDR2 YNFKEQ. V shed 0 bases, J shed 5 bases, and the junction held 3 bases outside the gene matches. CDR3 size: 15 residues. The CDR3 sequence is CASSQDGTRDNEQFF. CDR3 bases: TGTGCCAGCAGCCAAGATGGGACTAGAGACAATGAGCAGTTCTTC.

Here the CDR3 DNA reads TGTGCCAGCAGCCCCTTGAACACTGAAGCTTTCTTT. This gives the protein CASSPLNTEAFF. The rearrangement joins TRBV11-2 to TRBJ1-1, with D unclear. CDR1 SGHAT and CDR2 FQNNGV come from the germline V gene. The V gene lost 5 bases and the J gene lost 0 bases, with 4 bases spanning the gap. This CDR3 spans 12 amino acids.

The chain couples TRBV28 to TRBJ1-2; perhaps TRBD1 as D (6 bases). V lost 2 bases and J lost 4, with 11 bases in between. The CDR3 is 14 amino acids. Germline V gene lookup returns CDR1 MDHEN and CDR2 SYDVKM. The CDR3 nucleotides read TGTGCCAGCAGTTTAGCAGGGGACCTCTATGGCTACACCTTC. Its translation is CASSLAGDLYGYTF.

This chain joins TRBV28 and TRBJ1-4, with a tentative D call TRBD1 (5 bases). This CDR3 is 14 amino acids long. Between the trimmed V and J ends, which lost 3 bases and 3 bases, there was a span of 8 bases. CDR1 is MDHEN, CDR2 SYDVKM, per germline. CDR3 in amino acids: CASSFRQPNEKLFF. CDR3 in DNA: TGTGCCAGCAGTTTCAGACAGCCTAATGAAAAACTGTTTTTT. The full variable domain, in which reference TRBV28 and TRBJ1-4 provide the parts outside the CDR3, is DVKVTQSSRYLVKRTGEKVFLECVQDMDHENMFWYRQDPGLGLRLIYFSYDVKMKEKGDIPEGYSVSREKKERFSLILESASTNQTSMYLCASSFRQPNEKLFFGSGTQLSVL.

The chain uses TRBV7-8 and TRBJ1-5; no definite D call. The CDR3 is 14 residues long. V lost 1 base, J lost 3 bases, and 7 bases lay in between. CDR1 SGHVS and CDR2 FQNEAQ come from the germline V gene. The CDR3 region has the DNA TGTGCCAGCAGCTTAGACAGCTACAATCAGCCCCAGCATTTT. It codes for CASSLDSYNQPQHF.

The chain couples TRBV3-1 (or the pseudogene TRBV3-2) to TRBJ1-2; D is undetermined. The CDR3 runs 15 residues. Germline-derived CDR1 and CDR2 are LGHDT and YNNKEL (reference sequence). Deletions cut 0 bases from V and 5 bases from J, with 13 bases between. The CDR3 nucleotides read TGTGCCAGCAGCCAAGAAGGCGGCAGACTGTATGGCTACACCTTC. It specifies CASSQEGGRLYGYTF.

V usage is TRBV30 and J usage is TRBJ2-7; D ambiguous. Germline CDR1 and CDR2: GTSNPN and SVGIG (reference sequence). The CDR3 loop spans 13 amino acids. V lost 1 base, J lost 6 bases, and 13 bases lay in between. In DNA, the CDR3 is TGTGCCTGGAGTGGGGCCCAGGCTCTCGAGCAGTACTTC. The encoded protein is CAWSGAQALEQYF.

The chain joins TRBV7-8 to TRBJ1-5, with D tentatively TRBD1 (6 bases). With 2 bases removed from V and 1 base from J, the gap between germline ends came to 12 bases. The germline CDR1 and CDR2 sequences are SGHVS and FQNEAQ. This CDR3 has 16 residues. The CDR3 sequence is CASSLTGMMSNQPQHF. The CDR3 nucleotides are TGTGCCAGCAGCTTAACAGGGATGATGAGCAATCAGCCCCAGCATTTT.

V gene TRBV7-9 combines with J gene TRBJ2-7, with 8 bases lining up with TRBD1. The germline CDR1 and CDR2 sequences are SEHNR and FQNEAQ (reference sequence). Unmatched junction bases numbered 10, after V lost 7 bases and J lost 5 bases. This CDR3 has 14 amino acids. This CDR3 is CASNAGTGLHEQYF. For the CDR3, the DNA is TGTGCCAGCAACGCCGGGACAGGACTACACGAGCAGTACTTC.

This chain joins TRBV28 and TRBJ1-1, with TRBD1 as a possible D gene (5 bases). V was pared by 8 bases and J by 4 bases, with 8 bases between. Germline V gene sequence: CDR1 MDHEN, CDR2 SYDVKM. The CDR3 contains 11 residues. CDR3 DNA sequence: TGTGCCAGCGGGGCTTCCACTGAAGCTTTCTTT. Translation gives CASGASTEAFF.

This sequence joins TRBV29-1 and TRBJ1-1; 11 nucleotides align to TRBD1. Per germline, CDR1 SQVTM and CDR2 ANQGSEA. Germline trimming cut 8 bases from V and 2 bases from J; bases unmatched to any gene: 4. The CDR3 sequence is 13 residues long. CDR3 residues: CSLRTGGNTEAFF. CDR3 nucleotides: TGCAGCTTGCGGACAGGGGGCAACACTGAAGCTTTCTTT.

The J gene is TRBJ2-3, the V gene TRBV30; 7 bases fit TRBD2. V lost 3 bases and J lost 6; bases outside the gene matches: 6. The CDR3 has 13 amino acids. Germline V gene data show CDR1 as GTSNPN and CDR2 as SVGIG (reference sequence). The CDR3 protein is CAWSQSRGDTQYF. As DNA, the CDR3 is TGTGCCTGGAGCCAGTCGCGGGGGGATACGCAGTATTTT.

The chain carries TRBV7-8 and TRBJ1-2; no definite D call. Trimming stripped 4 bases from V and 4 bases from J, with 10 bases between. The CDR3 consists of 13 residues. The germline V gene encodes CDR1 SGHVS and CDR2 FQNEAQ. Here the CDR3 DNA reads TGTGCCAGCAGCTCAGACATCCGCTATGGCTACACCTTC. Residues: CASSSDIRYGYTF. The full variable domain, with the rest looked up from reference TRBV7-8 and TRBJ1-2, is GAGVSQSPRYKVAKRGQDVALRCDPISGHVSLFWYQQALGQGPEFLTYFQNEAQLDKSGLPSDRFFAERPEGSVSTLKIQRTQQEDSAVYLCASSSDIRYGYTFGSGTRLTVV.

This sequence joins TRBV6-4 and TRBJ2-2; the D gene is possibly TRBD2 (7 bases). Germline V CDR1 and CDR2: MRHNA, SNTAGT. With 3 bases removed from V and 0 bases from J, the gap between germline ends came to 11 bases. The CDR3 contains 16 residues. CDR3 sequence reads: CASSEYGGPNTGELFF. The CDR3 coding sequence is TGTGCCAGCAGTGAGTACGGGGGGCCGAACACCGGGGAGCTGTTTTTT.

V is TRBV7-2 and J is TRBJ2-2; TRBD2 matches at 11 bases. This CDR3 has 15 residues. Germline CDR1 SGHTA, CDR2 FQGNSA. V was clipped by 5 bases and J by 6 bases; unmatched bases: 5. In DNA, the CDR3 is TGTGCCAGCAGCATGGGACTAGCGGAGCCCGGGGAGCTGTTTTTT. This codes for CASSMGLAEPGELFF.

The table lists this clone with a few counts. V is TRBV6-4 and J is TRBJ1-1, with D uncertain. The CDR3 runs 13 residues. Germline V gives CDR1 MRHNA, CDR2 SNTAGT. V was cut by 5 bases and J by 4 bases, with 11 bases left in between. The CDR3: CASSLDGGTEAFF. The CDR3 coding sequence is TGTGCCAGCAGTCTTGACGGAGGCACTGAAGCTTTCTTT.

V gene TRBV4-1 combines with J gene TRBJ2-5; 10 bases map to TRBD2. Germline assignment: CDR1 MGHRA and CDR2 YSYEKL. V shed 4 bases and J 4 bases; nucleotides not matched to a gene: 12. CDR3 size: 17 residues. For the CDR3, the DNA is TGCGCCAGCAGCCCTGGCCCTAGCGGGGGCCCGACAGAGACCCAGTACTTC. This translates into CASSPGPSGGPTETQYF.

The genes are TRBV27 and TRBJ1-2, with TRBD1 matching over 7 bases. This CDR3 contains 14 residues. Germline V lookup: CDR1 MNHEY, CDR2 SMNVEV (reference sequence). J was trimmed by 2 bases and V by 2 bases; bases with no gene match: 2. CDR3 coding DNA: TGTGCCAGCAGTTTAATGGGACAGAACTATGGCTACACCTTC. This encodes CASSLMGQNYGYTF.